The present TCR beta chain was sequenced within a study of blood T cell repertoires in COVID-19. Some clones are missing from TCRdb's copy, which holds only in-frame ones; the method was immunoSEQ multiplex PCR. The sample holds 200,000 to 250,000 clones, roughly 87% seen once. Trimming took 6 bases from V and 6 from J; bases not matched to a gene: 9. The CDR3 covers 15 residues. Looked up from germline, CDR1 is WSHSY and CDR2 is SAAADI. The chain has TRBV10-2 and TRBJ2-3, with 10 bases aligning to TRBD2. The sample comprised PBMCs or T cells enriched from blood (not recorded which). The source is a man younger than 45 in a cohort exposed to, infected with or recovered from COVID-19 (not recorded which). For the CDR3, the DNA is TGCGCCAGCAGAGACCTAGCGGGAGTAGGTGATACGCAGTATTTT. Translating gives CASRDLAGVGDTQYF.